This T cell receptor (beta chain) was recorded in a study of glioma-infiltrating T cells after dendritic cell vaccination. Study-level information: Dendritic cell vaccine was injected intradermally three times, biweekly.

The CDR3 is made up of 13 amino acids. Per the germline V gene, CDR1 is SGDLS and CDR2 is YYNGEE. Trimming pared 0 bases from V and 3 bases from J, leaving 7 bases between. The primer mix had 60 V beta and 13 J beta primers. TCRdb's copy holds only in-frame clones and misses some; the assay was immunoSEQ multiplex PCR. This table holds roughly 68,000 clones, around 83% found once. Patients had residual fresh-frozen tumor tissue and more than two years of survival data. Before vaccination, two weeks after the third vaccination, and at progression, PBMC were collected. The material was blood, obtained before dendritic cell vaccination. This clonotype was sampled from a human donor with glioblastoma. This rearrangement joins TRBV9 to TRBJ2-7; possible D gene TRBD2, 5 bases. DNA for the CDR3: TGTGCCAGCAGCGTAGCGGGGAGCTACGAGCAGTACTTC. Its translation: CASSVAGSYEQYF.